This entry lists 20 T cell receptor beta chains sequenced from one sample in a study of cytomegalovirus exposure and HLA in healthy donors. The PCR employed 60 Vbeta primers together with 13 Jbeta primers. Using immunoSEQ multiplex PCR, the repertoire was profiled, and TCRdb retains in-frame clones only, with some absent. The data hold 100,000 to 150,000 clones, with around four fifths observed a single time. Sequencing input: PBMCs. Source of these receptors: a boy between 10 and 17 years old in good health and CMV-seronegative.

The gene calls are TRBV27 and TRBJ2-5; TRBD1 aligns across 8 bases. Germline-derived CDR1 and CDR2 are MNHEY and SMNVEV (reference sequence). V lost 5 bases to trimming and J lost 3 bases; unmatched junction nucleotides: 5. CDR3 size: 14 residues. In DNA form, the CDR3 reads TGTGCCAGCAGTAGGACAGGGTCGAAAGAGACCCAGTACTTC. It yields the protein CASSRTGSKETQYF.

Points on this clone: At one end the junction does not follow the germline gene, possibly because of a read error. This chain uses TRBV4-3 with TRBJ2-7; 8 nucleotides match TRBD2. Germline-derived CDR1 and CDR2 are LGHNA and YSLEER. The CDR3 has 13 amino acids. CDR3 nucleotide sequence: TGCGCCAGCAGCCAAGATCCTAGCGGGCCCGACGAGTTC. The encoded protein is CASSQDPSGPDEF.

This clone was seen only a few times. The chain employs TRBV5-5 and TRBJ1-1; D uncertain. The length of the CDR3 is 13 residues. Germline loops: CDR1 SGHKS, CDR2 YYEKEE (reference sequence). The V end was cut by 2 bases, the J end by 5 bases, with 10 bases between. CDR3 coding DNA: TGTGCCAGCAGCTTCCGGTTATCAACTGAAGCTTTCTTT. It encodes CASSFRLSTEAFF.

The chain couples TRBV9 to TRBJ1-1; D possibly corresponds to TRBD1 (5 bases). The CDR3 runs to 13 residues. Per the germline V gene, CDR1 is SGDLS and CDR2 is YYNGEE. Trimming cost V 0 bases and J 7 bases, with 10 bases left between them. CDR3 amino acids: CASSVDWGGEAFF. Written as DNA, the CDR3 is TGTGCCAGCAGCGTAGACTGGGGGGGTGAAGCTTTCTTT. Full variable domain (rest looked up from reference TRBV9 and TRBJ1-1): DSGVTQTPKHLITATGQRVTLRCSPRSGDLSVYWYQQSLDQGLQFLIQYYNGEERAKGNILERFSAQQFPDLHSELNLSSLELGDSALYFCASSVDWGGEAFFGQGTRLTVV.

The genes are TRBV10-3 and TRBJ2-5, with 7 bases that match TRBD1. With 4 bases clipped from V and 2 bases from J, the junction kept 1 base outside the gene matches. The germline V gene encodes CDR1 ENHRY and CDR2 SYGVKD. The CDR3 loop spans 13 amino acids. The CDR3 is CAISAGQQETQYF. The DNA of the CDR3 is TGTGCCATCAGTGCGGGACAGCAAGAGACCCAGTACTTC.

The V gene is TRBV7-8, the J gene TRBJ1-2; D is unclear. Germline lookup yields CDR1 SGHVS and CDR2 FQNEAQ. This CDR3 is built from 15 residues. V lost 0 bases, J lost 5 bases, and 13 bases lay in between. The CDR3, as DNA: TGTGCCAGCAGCTTAGCGGTTACAATTCAATATGGCTACACCTTC. It codes for CASSLAVTIQYGYTF.

The J gene is TRBJ1-2, the V gene TRBV9; TRBD1 matches 12 bases. CDR3 length: 18 amino acids. From germline, CDR1 is SGDLS and CDR2 YYNGEE. V dropped 3 bases and J dropped 7; count of bases not matched to a gene: 16. This chain's CDR3 is CASSGGGGQGAEESGYTF. In DNA form, the CDR3 reads TGTGCCAGCAGCGGAGGGGGGGGACAGGGGGCCGAGGAGTCTGGCTACACCTTC.

The V call is TRBV5-4, the J call TRBJ2-1; 7 bases are shared with TRBD2. In germline, CDR1 is SGHNT, CDR2 YYREEE (reference sequence). The CDR3 is made up of 15 amino acids. V shed 1 base, J shed 5 bases, and the junction held 6 bases outside the gene matches. DNA for the CDR3: TGTGCCAGCAGCTTGAGTCCGAGCGGGGACAATGAGCAGTTCTTC. Its protein product is CASSLSPSGDNEQFF.

The chain couples TRBV5-1 to TRBJ2-7, with D perhaps matching TRBD2 (5 bases). Germline loops: CDR1 SGHRS, CDR2 YFSETQ. V was trimmed by 0 bases and J by 3 bases, leaving 10 bases between them. CDR3 size: 14 residues. The CDR3 loop is CASSLAQAGYEQYF. In nucleotides, the CDR3 is TGCGCCAGCAGCTTGGCGCAGGCGGGCTACGAGCAGTACTTC. Based on the CDR3 plus reference TRBV5-1 and TRBJ2-7, the full variable domain is KAGVTQTPRYLIKTRGQQVTLSCSPISGHRSVSWYQQTPGQGLQFLFEYFSETQRNKGNFPGRFSGRQFSNSRSEMNVSTLELGDSALYLCASSLAQAGYEQYFGPGTRLTVT.

The chain carries TRBV6-5 and TRBJ2-7, with D unresolved. Germline CDR1 MNHEY, CDR2 SVGAGI. The CDR3 covers 15 residues. V was clipped by 3 bases and J by 0 bases, with 12 bases between them. The CDR3: CASSYYRGTSYEQYF. The CDR3 DNA reads as TGTGCCAGCAGTTATTACCGCGGAACCTCCTACGAGCAGTACTTC.

The CDR3 bases are TGTGCCAGCAGCCTCCCCAGTAGCGGGAGAAACCTCATCACAGATACGCAGTATTTT. This sequence encodes CASSLPSSGRNLITDTQYF. The chain employs TRBV7-9 and TRBJ2-3; 9 positions match TRBD2. This CDR3 is 19 amino acids long. Germline CDR1 SEHNR, CDR2 FQNEAQ (reference sequence). V was pared by 5 bases and J by 2 bases, with 17 bases of the junction left unmatched.

The chain joins TRBV6-1 to TRBJ2-7; TRBD2 matches 7 bases. Per germline, CDR1 MNHNS and CDR2 SASEGT. V shed 5 bases and J 3 bases; nucleotides not matched to a gene: 10. The CDR3 is 15 amino acids. CDR3 sequence (DNA): TGTGCCAGCAGTCAAGAGGGCGGGAGAAGCTACGAGCAGTACTTC. Its translation: CASSQEGGRSYEQYF.

The rearrangement uses TRBV30 and TRBJ2-7; 7 bases align to TRBD1. This CDR3 is built from 14 residues. J lost 0 bases, V lost 0 bases, and 2 bases had no gene match. Germline V gene data show CDR1 as GTSNPN and CDR2 as SVGIG (reference sequence). The CDR3 DNA is TGTGCCTGGAGTGTAACAGGGGTCTCCTACGAGCAGTACTTC. Amino acids: CAWSVTGVSYEQYF.

The CDR3 is CAISAELRRAKEGGYTF. The CDR3 DNA follows: TGTGCCATCAGTGCGGAGTTGAGGCGGGCTAAGGAGGGTGGCTACACCTTC. The chain is built from TRBV10-3 and TRBJ1-2; D unclear. CDR1 is ENHRY, CDR2 SYGVKD, per germline. Between the trimmed V and J ends, which lost 4 bases and 7 bases, there was a span of 25 bases. The CDR3 covers 17 residues.

The chain couples TRBV15 to TRBJ2-2; the D gene is possibly TRBD2 (5 bases). CDR1 is LNHNV, CDR2 YYDKDF, per germline (reference sequence). CDR3 length equals 18 residues. V was trimmed by 1 base and J by 3 bases, leaving 18 bases between them. DNA for the CDR3: TGTGCCACCAGCAGAGGGCTAGCTGAAACTGCTGACACCGGGGAGCTGTTTTTT. Protein sequence: CATSRGLAETADTGELFF.

In this sample, this clone turned up a few times. The rearrangement joins TRBV4-2 to TRBJ2-2; 10 bases fit TRBD2. In germline, CDR1 is LGHNA, CDR2 YNFKEQ. V shed 3 bases, J shed 1 base, and the junction held 2 bases outside the gene matches. The CDR3 is made up of 16 amino acids. DNA for the CDR3: TGTGCCAGCAGCCATATAGCGGGAGGGAACACCGGGGAGCTGTTTTTT. This translates into CASSHIAGGNTGELFF.

A remark on this clone: At the DNA level, this CDR3 is encoded by other sequences in the same sample as well. This chain uses TRBV7-8 with TRBJ2-5; D is undetermined. CDR1 is SGHVS, CDR2 FQNEAQ, per germline. The germline V and J ends were trimmed by 1 base and 1 base, with 4 bases remaining between them. CDR3 length: 13 residues. The CDR3 reads CASSLGGQETQYF. The CDR3 bases are TGTGCCAGCAGCTTAGGAGGCCAAGAGACCCAGTACTTC.

The CDR3 is CASSVTGQGAWGANVLTF. The DNA for the CDR3 is TGTGCCAGCAGCGTCACAGGACAGGGGGCGTGGGGGGCCAACGTCCTGACTTTC. The chain recombines TRBV11-1 with TRBJ2-6; 11 nucleotides match TRBD1. This CDR3 is built from 18 residues. Germline V gives CDR1 SGHAT, CDR2 FQDESV (reference sequence). Trimming at V came to 5 bases and at J to 4 bases, leaving 10 bases not matched to a gene. Drawing the rest from reference TRBV11-1 and TRBJ2-6, the complete variable domain is EAEVAQSPRYKITEKSQAVAFWCDPISGHATLYWYRQILGQGPELLVQFQDESVVDDSQLPKDRFSAERLKGVDSTLKIQPAELGDSAMYLCASSVTGQGAWGANVLTFGAGSRLTVL.

The rearrangement uses TRBV5-5 and TRBJ2-1, with D maybe TRBD1 (6 bases). The CDR3 has 16 residues. V shed 5 bases and J shed 0 bases, with 15 bases lying between them. Germline V gives CDR1 SGHKS, CDR2 YYEKEE (reference sequence). The CDR3 coding sequence is TGTGCCAGCAGTGTCGTGGGCAGGGGCTCCTACAATGAGCAGTTCTTC. This translates into CASSVVGRGSYNEQFF.

This rearrangement joins TRBV7-2 to TRBJ2-1; 13 bases agree with TRBD2. J lost 12 bases, V lost 5 bases, and 7 bases had no gene match. The length of the CDR3 is 14 residues. CDR1 and CDR2 from the germline V gene are SGHTA and FQGNSA. CDR3 sequence: CASSQGLAGMGQFF. DNA of the CDR3: TGTGCCAGCAGCCAGGGACTAGCGGGAATGGGGCAGTTCTTC.